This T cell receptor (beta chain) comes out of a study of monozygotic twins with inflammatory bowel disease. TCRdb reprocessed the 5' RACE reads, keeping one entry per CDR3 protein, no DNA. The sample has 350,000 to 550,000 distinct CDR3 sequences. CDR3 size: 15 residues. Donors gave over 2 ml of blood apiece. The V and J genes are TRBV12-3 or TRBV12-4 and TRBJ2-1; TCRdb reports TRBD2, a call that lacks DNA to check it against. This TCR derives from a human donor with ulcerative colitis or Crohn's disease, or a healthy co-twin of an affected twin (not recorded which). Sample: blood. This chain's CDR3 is CASTLSGRAYNEQFF.